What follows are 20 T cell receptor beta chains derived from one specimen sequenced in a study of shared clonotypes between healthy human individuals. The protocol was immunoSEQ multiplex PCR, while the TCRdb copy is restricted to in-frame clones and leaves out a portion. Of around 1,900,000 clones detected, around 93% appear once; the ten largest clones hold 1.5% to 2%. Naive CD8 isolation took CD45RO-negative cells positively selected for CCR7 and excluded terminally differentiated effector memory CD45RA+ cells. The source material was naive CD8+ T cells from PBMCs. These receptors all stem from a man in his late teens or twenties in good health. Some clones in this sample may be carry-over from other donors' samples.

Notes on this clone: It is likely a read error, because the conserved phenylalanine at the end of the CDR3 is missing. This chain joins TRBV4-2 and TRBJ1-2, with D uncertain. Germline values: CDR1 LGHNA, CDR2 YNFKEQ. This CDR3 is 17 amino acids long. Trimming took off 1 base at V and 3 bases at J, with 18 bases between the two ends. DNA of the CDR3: TGTGCCAGCAGCCAAGTAGGTGGGGTCCCCCCCCACTATGGCTACACCCTC. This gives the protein CASSQVGGVPPHYGYTL.

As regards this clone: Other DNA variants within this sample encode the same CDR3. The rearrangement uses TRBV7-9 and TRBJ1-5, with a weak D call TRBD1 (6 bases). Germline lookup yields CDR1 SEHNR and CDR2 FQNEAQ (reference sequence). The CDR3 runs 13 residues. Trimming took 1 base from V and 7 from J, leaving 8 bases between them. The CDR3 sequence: CASSLDREQPQHF. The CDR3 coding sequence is TGTGCCAGCAGCTTAGACAGGGAGCAGCCCCAGCATTTT.

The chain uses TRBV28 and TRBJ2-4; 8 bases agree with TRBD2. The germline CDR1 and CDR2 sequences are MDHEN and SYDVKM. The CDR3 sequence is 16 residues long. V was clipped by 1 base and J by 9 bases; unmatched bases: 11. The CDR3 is CASSLFPGRGAGIQYF. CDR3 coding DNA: TGTGCCAGCAGTTTATTCCCGGGGCGGGGGGCTGGCATTCAGTACTTC.

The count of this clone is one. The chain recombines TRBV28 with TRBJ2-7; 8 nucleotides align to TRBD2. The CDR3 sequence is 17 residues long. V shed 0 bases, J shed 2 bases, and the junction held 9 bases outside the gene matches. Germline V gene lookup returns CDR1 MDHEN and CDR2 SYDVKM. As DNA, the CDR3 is TGTGCCAGCAGTTTATGGAAGATAGCGGGGCCGACCTACGAGCAGTACTTC. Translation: CASSLWKIAGPTYEQYF.

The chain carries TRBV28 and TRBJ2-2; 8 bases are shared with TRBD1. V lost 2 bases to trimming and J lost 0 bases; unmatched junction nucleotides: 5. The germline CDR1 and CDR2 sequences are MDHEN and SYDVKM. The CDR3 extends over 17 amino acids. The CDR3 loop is CASSLPPGGSNTGELFF. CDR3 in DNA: TGTGCCAGCAGTTTACCCCCAGGGGGCTCGAACACCGGGGAGCTGTTTTTT.

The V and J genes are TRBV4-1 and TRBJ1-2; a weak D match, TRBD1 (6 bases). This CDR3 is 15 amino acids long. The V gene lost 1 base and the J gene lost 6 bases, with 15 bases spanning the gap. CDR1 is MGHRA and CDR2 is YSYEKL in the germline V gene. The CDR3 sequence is CASSQVYRDPDGYTF. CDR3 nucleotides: TGCGCCAGCAGCCAAGTTTACAGGGACCCCGATGGCTACACCTTC.

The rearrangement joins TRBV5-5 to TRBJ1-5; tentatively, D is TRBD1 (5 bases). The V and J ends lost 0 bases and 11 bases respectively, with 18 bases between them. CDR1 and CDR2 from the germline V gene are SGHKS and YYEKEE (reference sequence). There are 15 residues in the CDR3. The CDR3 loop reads CASSLDQGKGGTQHF. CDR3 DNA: TGTGCCAGCAGCTTGGATCAGGGAAAAGGCGGGACCCAGCATTTT.

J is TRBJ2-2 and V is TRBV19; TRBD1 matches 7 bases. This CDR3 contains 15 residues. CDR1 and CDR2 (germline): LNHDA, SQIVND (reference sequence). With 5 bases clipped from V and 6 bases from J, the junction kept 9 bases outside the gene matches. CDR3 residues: CASSAGQVVPGELFF. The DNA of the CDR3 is TGTGCCAGTAGTGCCGGACAGGTAGTCCCCGGGGAGCTGTTTTTT.

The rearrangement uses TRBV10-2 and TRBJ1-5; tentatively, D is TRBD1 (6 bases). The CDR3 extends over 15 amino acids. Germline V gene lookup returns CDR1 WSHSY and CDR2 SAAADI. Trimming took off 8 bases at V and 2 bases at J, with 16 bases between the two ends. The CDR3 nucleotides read TGCGCCAGCTCACTGGGGGGGGCGGGCAATCAGCCCCAGCATTTT. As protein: CASSLGGAGNQPQHF.

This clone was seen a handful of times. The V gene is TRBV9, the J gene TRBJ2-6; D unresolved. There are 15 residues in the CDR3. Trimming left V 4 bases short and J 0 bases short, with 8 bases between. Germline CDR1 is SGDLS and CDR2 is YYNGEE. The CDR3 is CASSQDTSGANVLTF. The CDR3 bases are TGTGCCAGCAGCCAAGACACCTCTGGGGCCAACGTCCTGACTTTC.

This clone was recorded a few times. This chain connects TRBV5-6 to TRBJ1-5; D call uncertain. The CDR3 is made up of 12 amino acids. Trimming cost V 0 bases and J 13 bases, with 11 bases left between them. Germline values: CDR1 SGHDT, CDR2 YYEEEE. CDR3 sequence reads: CASSLAMGEQHF. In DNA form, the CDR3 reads TGTGCCAGCAGCTTGGCCATGGGAGAACAGCATTTT. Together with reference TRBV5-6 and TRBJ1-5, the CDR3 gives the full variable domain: DAGVTQSPTHLIKTRGQQVTLRCSPKSGHDTVSWYQQALGQGPQFIFQYYEEEERQRGNFPDRFSGHQFPNYSSELNVNALLLGDSALYLCASSLAMGEQHFGDGTRLSIL.

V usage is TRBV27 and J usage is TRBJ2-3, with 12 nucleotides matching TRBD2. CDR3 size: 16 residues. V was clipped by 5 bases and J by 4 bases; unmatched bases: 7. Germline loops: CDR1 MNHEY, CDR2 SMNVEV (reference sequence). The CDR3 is CASSILAGGLSDTQYF. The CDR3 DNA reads TGTGCCAGCAGTATTCTAGCGGGAGGGCTTTCAGATACGCAGTATTTT.

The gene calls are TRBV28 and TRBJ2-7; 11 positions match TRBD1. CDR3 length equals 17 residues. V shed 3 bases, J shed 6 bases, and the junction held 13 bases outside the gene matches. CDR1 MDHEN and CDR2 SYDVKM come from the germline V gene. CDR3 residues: CASSFPKLGQGASEQYF. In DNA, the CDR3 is TGTGCCAGCAGTTTCCCGAAATTAGGACAGGGGGCCAGCGAGCAGTACTTC.

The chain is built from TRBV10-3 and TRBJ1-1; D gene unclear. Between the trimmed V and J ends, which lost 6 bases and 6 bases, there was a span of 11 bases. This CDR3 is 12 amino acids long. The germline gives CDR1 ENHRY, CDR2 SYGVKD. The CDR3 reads CAISAGEAEAFF. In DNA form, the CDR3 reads TGTGCCATCAGCGCGGGCGAGGCTGAAGCTTTCTTT.

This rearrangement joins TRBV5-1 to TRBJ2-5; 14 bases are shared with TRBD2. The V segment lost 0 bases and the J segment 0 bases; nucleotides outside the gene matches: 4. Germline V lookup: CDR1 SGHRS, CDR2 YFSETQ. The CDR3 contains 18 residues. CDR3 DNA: TGCGCCAGCAGCTTGGCGGGACTAGCGGGAGCGAACCAAGAGACCCAGTACTTC. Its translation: CASSLAGLAGANQETQYF.

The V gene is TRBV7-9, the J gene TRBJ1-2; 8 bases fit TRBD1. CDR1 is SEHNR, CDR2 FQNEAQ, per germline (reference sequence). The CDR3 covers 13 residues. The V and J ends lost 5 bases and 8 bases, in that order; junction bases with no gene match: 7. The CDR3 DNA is TGTGCCAGCAGCGCGACAGGGGAGTTGGGCTACACCTTC. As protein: CASSATGELGYTF. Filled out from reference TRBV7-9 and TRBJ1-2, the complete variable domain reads DTGVSQNPRHKITKRGQNVTFRCDPISEHNRLYWYRQTLGQGPEFLTYFQNEAQLEKSRLLSDRFSAERPKGSFSTLEIQRTEQGDSAMYLCASSATGELGYTFGSGTRLTVV.

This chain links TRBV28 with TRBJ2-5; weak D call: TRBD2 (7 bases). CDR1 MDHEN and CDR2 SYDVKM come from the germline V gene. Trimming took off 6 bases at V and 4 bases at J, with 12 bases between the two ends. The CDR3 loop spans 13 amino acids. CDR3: CASRGGGPETQYF. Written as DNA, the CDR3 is TGTGCCAGCAGAGGGGGGGGGCCAGAGACCCAGTACTTC.

Here the CDR3 reads CASSLSSLGGETQYF. For the CDR3, the DNA is TGTGCCAGCAGCTTGTCGAGCCTCGGAGGAGAGACCCAGTACTTC. The chain has TRBV5-4 and TRBJ2-5; the D gene is possibly TRBD2 (5 bases). The CDR3 consists of 15 residues. The V end was cut by 1 base, the J end by 4 bases, with 14 bases between. The germline V gene encodes CDR1 SGHNT and CDR2 YYREEE (reference sequence).

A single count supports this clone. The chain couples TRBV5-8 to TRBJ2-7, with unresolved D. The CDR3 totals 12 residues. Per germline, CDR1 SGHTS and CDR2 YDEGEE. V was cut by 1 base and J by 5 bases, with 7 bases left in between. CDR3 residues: CASSLTVHEQYF. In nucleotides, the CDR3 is TGTGCCAGCAGCTTGACAGTCCACGAGCAGTACTTC. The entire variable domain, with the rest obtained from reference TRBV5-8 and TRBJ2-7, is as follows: EAGVTQSPTHLIKTRGQQATLRCSPISGHTSVYWYQQALGLGLQFLLWYDEGEERNRGNFPPRFSGRQFPNYSSELNVNALELEDSALYLCASSLTVHEQYFGPGTRLTVT.

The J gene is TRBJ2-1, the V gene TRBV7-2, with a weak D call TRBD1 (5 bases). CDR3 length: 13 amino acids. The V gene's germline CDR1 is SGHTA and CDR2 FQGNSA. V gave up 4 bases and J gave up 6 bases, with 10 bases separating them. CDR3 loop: CASSSRRGNEQFF. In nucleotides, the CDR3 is TGTGCCAGCAGCTCTAGAAGGGGCAATGAGCAGTTCTTC. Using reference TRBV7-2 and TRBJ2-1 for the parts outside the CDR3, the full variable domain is GAGVSQSPSNKVTEKGKDVELRCDPISGHTALYWYRQSLGQGLEFLIYFQGNSAPDKSGLPSDRFSAERTGGSVSTLTIQRTQQEDSAVYLCASSSRRGNEQFFGPGTRLTVL.